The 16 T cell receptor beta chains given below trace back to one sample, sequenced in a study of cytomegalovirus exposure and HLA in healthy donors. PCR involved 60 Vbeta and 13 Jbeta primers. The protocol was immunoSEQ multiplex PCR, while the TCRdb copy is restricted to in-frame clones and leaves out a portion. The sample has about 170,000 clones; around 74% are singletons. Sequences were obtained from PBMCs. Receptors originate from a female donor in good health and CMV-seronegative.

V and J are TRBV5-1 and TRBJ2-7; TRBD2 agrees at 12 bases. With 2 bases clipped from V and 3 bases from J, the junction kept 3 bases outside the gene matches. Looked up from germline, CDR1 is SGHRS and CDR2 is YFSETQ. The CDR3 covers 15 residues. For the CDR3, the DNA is TGCGCCAGCAGCTTTACTAGCGGGGGGTACTACGAGCAGTACTTC. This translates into CASSFTSGGYYEQYF.

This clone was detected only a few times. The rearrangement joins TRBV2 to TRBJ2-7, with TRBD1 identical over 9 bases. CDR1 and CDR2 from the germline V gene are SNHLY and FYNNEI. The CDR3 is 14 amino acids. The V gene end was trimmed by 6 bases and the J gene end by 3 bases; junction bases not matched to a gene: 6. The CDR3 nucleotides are TGTGCCAGCAGGGCAGACAGGGGGTACTACGAGCAGTACTTC. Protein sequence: CASRADRGYYEQYF.

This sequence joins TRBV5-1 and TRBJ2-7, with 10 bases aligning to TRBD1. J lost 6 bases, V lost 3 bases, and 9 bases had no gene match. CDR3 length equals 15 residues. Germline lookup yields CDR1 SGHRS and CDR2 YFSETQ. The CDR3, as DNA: TGCGCCAGCAGCTCGTTGACAGGGGGCCCCTCCGAGCAGTACTTC. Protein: CASSSLTGGPSEQYF.

The CDR3, as DNA: TGTGCCAGCAGCGTAGCTACCGGGGCTGAAGCTTTCTTT. Protein sequence: CASSVATGAEAFF. V and J are TRBV9 and TRBJ1-1; D gene unclear. The V end lost 0 bases, the J end lost 6 bases, and 9 bases lay between the germline ends. Germline-derived CDR1 and CDR2 are SGDLS and YYNGEE. This CDR3 is built from 13 residues.

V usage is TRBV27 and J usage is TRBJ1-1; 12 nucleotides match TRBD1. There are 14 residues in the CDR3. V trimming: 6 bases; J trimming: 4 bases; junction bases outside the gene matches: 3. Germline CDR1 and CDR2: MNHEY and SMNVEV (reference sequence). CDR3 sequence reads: CASRGQGAFTEAFF. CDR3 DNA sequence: TGTGCCAGCAGGGGACAGGGGGCGTTCACTGAAGCTTTCTTT.

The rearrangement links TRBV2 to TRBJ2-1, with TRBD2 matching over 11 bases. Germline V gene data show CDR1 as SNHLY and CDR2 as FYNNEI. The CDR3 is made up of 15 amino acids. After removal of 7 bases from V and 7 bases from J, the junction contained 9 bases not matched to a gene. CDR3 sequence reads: CASISLAGVLNEQFF. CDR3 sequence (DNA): TGTGCCAGCATCTCACTAGCGGGGGTCCTTAATGAGCAGTTCTTC.

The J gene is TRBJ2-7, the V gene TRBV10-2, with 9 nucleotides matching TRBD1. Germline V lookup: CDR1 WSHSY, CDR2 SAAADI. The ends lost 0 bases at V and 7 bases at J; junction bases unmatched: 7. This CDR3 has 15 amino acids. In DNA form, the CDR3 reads TGCGCCAGCAGTGAGTCCCGGGACAGGGATTGGGAGCAGTACTTC. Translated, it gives CASSESRDRDWEQYF.

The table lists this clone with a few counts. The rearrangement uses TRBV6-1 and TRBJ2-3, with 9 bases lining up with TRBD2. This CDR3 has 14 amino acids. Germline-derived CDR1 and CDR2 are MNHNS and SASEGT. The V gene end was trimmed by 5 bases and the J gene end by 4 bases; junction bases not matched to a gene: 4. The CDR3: CASSPGLASDTQYF. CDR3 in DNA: TGTGCCAGCAGTCCGGGACTAGCATCAGATACGCAGTATTTT.

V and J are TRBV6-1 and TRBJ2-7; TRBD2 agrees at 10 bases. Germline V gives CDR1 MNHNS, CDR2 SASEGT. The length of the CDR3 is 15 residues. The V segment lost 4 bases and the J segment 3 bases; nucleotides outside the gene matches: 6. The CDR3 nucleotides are TGTGCCAGCAGTGGCCTAGCGGGGGTTCTCTACGAGCAGTACTTC. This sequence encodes CASSGLAGVLYEQYF.

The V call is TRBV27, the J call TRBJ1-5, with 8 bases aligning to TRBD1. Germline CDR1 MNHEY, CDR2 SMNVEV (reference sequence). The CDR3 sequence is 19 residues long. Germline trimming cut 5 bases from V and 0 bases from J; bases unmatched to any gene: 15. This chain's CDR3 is CASSPRDRSLWDSNQPQHF. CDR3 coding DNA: TGTGCCAGCAGTCCCCGGGACAGGTCTTTGTGGGATAGCAATCAGCCCCAGCATTTT.

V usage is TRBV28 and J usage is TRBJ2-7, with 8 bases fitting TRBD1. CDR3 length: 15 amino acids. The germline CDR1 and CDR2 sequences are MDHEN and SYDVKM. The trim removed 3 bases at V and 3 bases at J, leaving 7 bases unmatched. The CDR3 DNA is TGTGCCAGCAGTTTTGGGACAGGTGAGAGCTACGAGCAGTACTTC. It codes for CASSFGTGESYEQYF.

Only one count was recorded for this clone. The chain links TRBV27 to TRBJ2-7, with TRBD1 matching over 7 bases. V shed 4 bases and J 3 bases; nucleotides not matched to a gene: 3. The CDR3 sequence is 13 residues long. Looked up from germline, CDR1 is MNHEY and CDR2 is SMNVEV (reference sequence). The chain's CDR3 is CASSSYRGYEQYF. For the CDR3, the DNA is TGTGCCAGCAGTTCCTACAGGGGCTACGAGCAGTACTTC.

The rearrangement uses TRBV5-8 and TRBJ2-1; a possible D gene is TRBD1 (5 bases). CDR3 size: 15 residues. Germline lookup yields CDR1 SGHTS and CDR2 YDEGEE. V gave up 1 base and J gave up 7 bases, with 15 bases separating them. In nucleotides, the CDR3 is TGTGCCAGCAGCTTGTGGCAGGGCGCGAGTAATGAGCAGTTCTTC. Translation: CASSLWQGASNEQFF.

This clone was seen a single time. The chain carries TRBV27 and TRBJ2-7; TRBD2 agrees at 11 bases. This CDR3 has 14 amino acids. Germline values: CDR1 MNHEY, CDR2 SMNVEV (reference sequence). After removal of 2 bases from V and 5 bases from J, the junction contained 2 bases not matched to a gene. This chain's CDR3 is CASSLTSGSHEQYF. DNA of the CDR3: TGTGCCAGCAGTTTAACTAGCGGGAGTCACGAGCAGTACTTC.

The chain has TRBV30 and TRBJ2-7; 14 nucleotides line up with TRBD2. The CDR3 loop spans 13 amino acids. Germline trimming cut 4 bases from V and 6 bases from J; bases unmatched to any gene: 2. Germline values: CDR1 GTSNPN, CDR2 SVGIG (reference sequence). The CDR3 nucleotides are TGTGCCTGGATGGGACTAGCGGGGGCCGAGCAGTACTTC. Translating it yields CAWMGLAGAEQYF.

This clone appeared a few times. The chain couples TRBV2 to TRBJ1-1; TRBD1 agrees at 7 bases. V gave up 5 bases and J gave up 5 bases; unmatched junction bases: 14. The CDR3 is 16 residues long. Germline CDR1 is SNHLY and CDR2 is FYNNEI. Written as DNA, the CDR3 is TGTGCCAGCAGTAGAGAAAATACAGGGGTTAGGACTGAAGCTTTCTTT. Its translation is CASSRENTGVRTEAFF.